One sample yielded the 25 T cell receptor beta chains listed below, sequenced in a study of blood T cell repertoires in COVID-19. Profiled with immunoSEQ multiplex PCR; TCRdb holds only in-frame clones, not every one. The data contain fewer than 250,000 clones, roughly 89% of them seen just once; the ten biggest clones take up 3% to 3.5%. The sequenced sample was PBMCs or T cells enriched from blood (not recorded which). The source is a woman between 25 and 40 years old who had been exposed to COVID-19.

The gene calls are TRBV5-4 and TRBJ1-2; maybe TRBD1 (5 bases). The CDR3 has 15 residues. The germline gives CDR1 SGHNT, CDR2 YYREEE (reference sequence). V was cut by 2 bases and J by 5 bases, with 16 bases left in between. The CDR3, as DNA: TGTGCCAGCAGCTTTGCCGACAGAGGTGGATATGGCTACACCTTC. It translates to CASSFADRGGYGYTF. Full variable domain (remainder filled in from reference TRBV5-4 and TRBJ1-2): ETGVTQSPTHLIKTRGQQVTLRCSSQSGHNTVSWYQQALGQGPQFIFQYYREEENGRGNFPPRFSGLQFPNYSSELNVNALELDDSALYLCASSFADRGGYGYTFGSGTRLTVV.

This chain joins TRBV18 and TRBJ2-2, with D tentatively TRBD2 (6 bases). There are 14 residues in the CDR3. CDR1 is KGHSH and CDR2 is LQKENI in the germline V gene. V lost 10 bases and J lost 5, with 17 bases in between. The CDR3 spells CATRGSGRTGELFF. DNA of the CDR3: TGTGCCACCCGTGGTTCTGGGAGGACCGGGGAGCTGTTTTTT.

The CDR3 region has the DNA TGTGCCAGCAGCTTAGACTCACAGACCTCCTACGAGCAGTACTTC. This codes for CASSLDSQTSYEQYF. V usage is TRBV7-9 and J usage is TRBJ2-7; D gene ambiguous. From germline, CDR1 is SEHNR and CDR2 FQNEAQ (reference sequence). The CDR3 runs 15 residues. V lost 1 base and J 0 bases, leaving 10 bases between the germline ends.

The chain combines TRBV4-1 with TRBJ2-7, with 10 nucleotides matching TRBD1. Germline CDR1 MGHRA, CDR2 YSYEKL. This CDR3 contains 16 residues. Trimming cost V 1 base and J 2 bases; bases outside gene matches: 5. CDR3 sequence (DNA): TGCGCCAGCAGCCAAGGGAGAGGGACAGGGGCCTACGAGCAGTACTTC. The encoded protein is CASSQGRGTGAYEQYF.

A note on this clone: The junction and the germline gene differ at one end; a read error may be behind it. The J gene is TRBJ1-6, the V gene TRBV7-2; no definite D call. The CDR3 runs 13 residues. Germline CDR1 is SGHTA and CDR2 is FQGNSA. The CDR3 loop is CASRLALVSPLHF. The CDR3 coding sequence is TGTGCCAGCAGGTTAGCCCTAGTTTCACCCCTCCACTTT.

This chain joins TRBV6-6 and TRBJ2-7, with 8 bases fitting TRBD1. CDR1 and CDR2 from the germline V gene are MNHNY and SVGAGI (reference sequence). The CDR3 has 15 amino acids. V trimming: 2 bases; J trimming: 1 base; junction bases outside the gene matches: 4. CDR3 sequence: CASSYRGDRSYEQYF. The CDR3 bases are TGTGCCAGCAGTTACAGAGGGGACAGGTCCTACGAGCAGTACTTC.

This chain links TRBV3-1 (or the pseudogene TRBV3-2) with TRBJ1-2; 7 bases match TRBD1. The J segment lost 4 bases and the V segment lost 0 bases, leaving 2 bases of the junction unmatched. CDR1 is LGHDT and CDR2 is YNNKEL in the germline V gene (reference sequence). The CDR3 is 14 residues long. Here the CDR3 reads CASSQDGTVYGYTF. DNA for the CDR3: TGTGCCAGCAGCCAAGATGGGACAGTCTATGGCTACACCTTC.

The chain is built from TRBV7-9 and TRBJ2-3; TRBD2 matches 12 bases. J gave up 3 bases and V 5 bases, and 6 bases lay outside the gene matches. This CDR3 is built from 16 residues. Germline V lookup: CDR1 SEHNR, CDR2 FQNEAQ (reference sequence). The CDR3 is CASSRTSGGLTDTQYF. The DNA of the CDR3 is TGTGCCAGCAGCCGAACTAGCGGGGGGCTAACAGATACGCAGTATTTT.

The chain uses TRBV14 and TRBJ2-7, with D possibly being TRBD2 (5 bases). The V end lost 3 bases, the J end lost 0 bases, and 12 bases lay between the germline ends. The CDR3 consists of 15 residues. The germline gives CDR1 SGHDN, CDR2 FVKESK. The CDR3 here is CASSQGTGYSYEQYF. Here the CDR3 DNA reads TGTGCCAGCAGCCAGGGTACGGGGTACTCCTACGAGCAGTACTTC. Based on the CDR3 plus reference TRBV14 and TRBJ2-7, the full variable domain is EAGVTQFPSHSVIEKGQTVTLRCDPISGHDNLYWYRRVMGKEIKFLLHFVKESKQDESGMPNNRFLAERTGGTYSTLKVQPAELEDSGVYFCASSQGTGYSYEQYFGPGTRLTVT.

The rearrangement joins TRBV6-5 to TRBJ1-4, with D perhaps TRBD1 (6 bases). Germline V CDR1 and CDR2: MNHEY, SVGAGI. The CDR3 is made up of 14 amino acids. The V end lost 0 bases, the J end lost 8 bases, and 10 bases lay between the germline ends. The CDR3 region is CASSYSQGSEKLFF. CDR3 nucleotide sequence: TGTGCCAGCAGTTACTCACAGGGCTCGGAAAAACTGTTTTTT.

The chain joins TRBV15 to TRBJ1-3, with 11 nucleotides matching TRBD1. Germline trimming cut 3 bases from V and 3 bases from J; bases unmatched to any gene: 4. Germline CDR1 and CDR2: LNHNV and YYDKDF (reference sequence). The CDR3 loop spans 16 amino acids. The DNA of the CDR3 is TGTGCCACCAGCAGGGGACAGGGGGTTAGTGGAAACACCATATATTTT. It yields the protein CATSRGQGVSGNTIYF.

This clone was detected only once. The chain has TRBV5-1 and TRBJ1-2; no reliable D call. This CDR3 is built from 12 residues. Looked up from germline, CDR1 is SGHRS and CDR2 is YFSETQ. The ends were cut back, 2 bases at V and 14 bases at J, with 16 bases in the middle. The CDR3 is CASSLDDLTRTF. The CDR3 DNA sequence: TGCGCCAGCAGCTTAGACGACCTGACGAGGACCTTC. Using reference TRBV5-1 and TRBJ1-2 for the parts outside the CDR3, the full variable domain is KAGVTQTPRYLIKTRGQQVTLSCSPISGHRSVSWYQQTPGQGLQFLFEYFSETQRNKGNFPGRFSGRQFSNSRSEMNVSTLELGDSALYLCASSLDDLTRTFGSGTRLTVV.

The V gene is TRBV27, the J gene TRBJ1-5; 11 nucleotides match TRBD1. The CDR3 sequence is 15 residues long. V lost 6 bases, J lost 7 bases, and 8 bases stayed unmatched. CDR1 MNHEY and CDR2 SMNVEV come from the germline V gene (reference sequence). CDR3: CASSPGTGGRQPQHF. The CDR3 DNA sequence: TGTGCCAGCAGCCCCGGGACAGGGGGGCGACAGCCCCAGCATTTT.

The rearrangement uses TRBV3-1 (or the pseudogene TRBV3-2) and TRBJ1-2, with a weak D call TRBD1 (5 bases). Trimming took 3 bases from V and 4 from J, leaving 12 bases between them. The germline V gene has CDR1 LGHDT and CDR2 YNNKEL (reference sequence). This CDR3 is built from 14 residues. The CDR3 protein is CASSHYRPSYGYTF. The CDR3 nucleotides are TGTGCCAGCAGCCACTACAGGCCAAGCTATGGCTACACCTTC.

The V gene is TRBV5-5, the J gene TRBJ2-7, with a possible D match to TRBD2 (5 bases). In germline, CDR1 is SGHKS, CDR2 YYEKEE (reference sequence). The CDR3 runs 17 residues. V lost 0 bases, J lost 4 bases, and 20 bases lay in between. CDR3 amino acids: CASSLVEAAFPPYEQYF. The CDR3 DNA reads as TGTGCCAGCAGCTTGGTTGAAGCGGCCTTTCCACCGTACGAGCAGTACTTC.

The rearrangement joins TRBV3-1 (or the pseudogene TRBV3-2) to TRBJ1-2, with 8 nucleotides matching TRBD1. The CDR3 is 16 residues long. V lost 0 bases and J lost 8; bases outside the gene matches: 11. The germline V gene encodes CDR1 LGHDT and CDR2 YNNKEL (reference sequence). The CDR3 nucleotides read TGTGCCAGCAGCCAAGATCTCGTAGACAGGGGTCGCGGCTACACCTTC. Protein product: CASSQDLVDRGRGYTF.

This clone was seen only a few times. The gene calls are TRBV27 and TRBJ2-7; 8 bases line up with TRBD1. V was clipped by 4 bases and J by 5 bases; unmatched bases: 7. Looked up from germline, CDR1 is MNHEY and CDR2 is SMNVEV (reference sequence). The CDR3 is 14 amino acids. The CDR3 region has the DNA TGTGCCAGCAGTTCCAGGACAGGGCGCGACGAGCAGTACTTC. Protein: CASSSRTGRDEQYF.

The rearrangement links TRBV10-3 to TRBJ1-1; 9 nucleotides line up with TRBD1. Germline CDR1 reads ENHRY; CDR2 reads SYGVKD. The CDR3 length is 16 residues. V lost 5 bases to trimming and J lost 0 bases; unmatched junction nucleotides: 7. The DNA of the CDR3 is TGTGCCATCAGTAAGCAACAGGGGGCCTTGAACACTGAAGCTTTCTTT. Encoded protein: CAISKQQGALNTEAFF.

The V and J genes are TRBV7-8 and TRBJ2-3; 9 bases line up with TRBD1. Per the germline V gene, CDR1 is SGHVS and CDR2 is FQNEAQ. The CDR3 totals 15 residues. The trim removed 6 bases at V and 2 bases at J, leaving 6 bases unmatched. The CDR3 region is CASRVQGANTDTQYF. The CDR3 DNA reads as TGTGCCAGCAGAGTACAGGGGGCTAACACAGATACGCAGTATTTT.

A note on this clone: At one of its ends the junction is not consistent with the germline gene, which may arise from a read error. This chain uses TRBV7-3 with TRBJ1-2; D is uncertain. The CDR3 spans 14 residues. Germline CDR1 and CDR2: SGHTA and FQGTGA. CDR3 nucleotide sequence: TGTGCCAGCAGCTTAGCCCCTACTAATTATGGCTACACCTTC. This gives the protein CASSLAPTNYGYTF.

This clone was seen only a few times. The chain recombines TRBV11-2 with TRBJ2-1; 9 bases are shared with TRBD2. V lost 10 bases, J lost 2 bases, and 3 bases stayed unmatched. CDR1 is SGHAT and CDR2 is FQNNGV in the germline V gene. This CDR3 contains 13 residues. The CDR3, as DNA: TGTGCCAAGGCGGGGGGGCCCTACAATGAGCAGTTCTTC. It encodes CAKAGGPYNEQFF.

The chain carries TRBV19 and TRBJ1-1, with D hard to call. CDR3 length equals 15 residues. In germline, CDR1 is LNHDA, CDR2 SQIVND (reference sequence). V gave up 5 bases and J gave up 4 bases, with 17 bases separating them. CDR3 amino acids: CASSPEIVGGTEAFF. CDR3 in DNA: TGTGCCAGTAGTCCTGAGATCGTCGGTGGCACTGAAGCTTTCTTT.

The chain uses TRBV10-2 and TRBJ1-1; no clear D. The V and J ends lost 4 bases and 1 base respectively, with 7 bases between them. The CDR3 contains 13 residues. Germline V CDR1 and CDR2: WSHSY, SAAADI. CDR3 loop: CASSGQWNTEAFF. Here the CDR3 DNA reads TGCGCCAGCAGTGGCCAGTGGAACACTGAAGCTTTCTTT.

This chain joins TRBV18 and TRBJ1-1; 7 bases are shared with TRBD1. The CDR3 loop spans 14 amino acids. V lost 3 bases, J lost 1 base, and 2 bases stayed unmatched. Germline V gene sequence: CDR1 KGHSH, CDR2 LQKENI. The CDR3 DNA reads as TGTGCCAGCTCACCCGGGACAGAGAACACTGAAGCTTTCTTT. It yields the protein CASSPGTENTEAFF.

This chain uses TRBV27 with TRBJ1-1; possibly TRBD1 for D (5 bases). V lost 5 bases and J lost 4, with 17 bases in between. The CDR3 has 15 amino acids. Germline V CDR1 and CDR2: MNHEY, SMNVEV (reference sequence). The CDR3 nucleotides read TGTGCCAGCAGTCCCCCAGGGTTATTTGGCACTGAAGCTTTCTTT. It translates to CASSPPGLFGTEAFF.